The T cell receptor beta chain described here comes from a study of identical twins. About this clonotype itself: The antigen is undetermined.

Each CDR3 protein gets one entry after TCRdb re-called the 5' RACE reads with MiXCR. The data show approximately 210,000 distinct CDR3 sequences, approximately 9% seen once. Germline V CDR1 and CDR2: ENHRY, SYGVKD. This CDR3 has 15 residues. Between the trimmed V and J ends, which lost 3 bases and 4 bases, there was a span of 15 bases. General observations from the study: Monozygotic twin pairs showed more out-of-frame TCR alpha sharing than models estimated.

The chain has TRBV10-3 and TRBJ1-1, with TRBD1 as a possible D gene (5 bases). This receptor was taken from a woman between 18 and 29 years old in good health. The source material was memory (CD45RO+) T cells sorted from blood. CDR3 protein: CAISDGAFTGTEAFF. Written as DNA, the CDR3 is TGTGCCATCAGTGACGGGGCCTTCACGGGCACTGAAGCTTTCTTT.